This T cell receptor beta chain derives from a study of post-analysis software for immune sequencing data (dated by TCRdb to the mid-2010s). Describing the broader study: Disease courses on record covered relapsing-remitting, secondary progressive and progressive-relapsing multiple sclerosis, though some patients had no subtype annotation. The patient repertoires were set against eleven to twelve previously published healthy control repertoires from donors whose ages ranged from 6 to 25 years. A subset of samples was prepared in parallel using single-end sample barcoding, then pooled and co-amplified after Illumina adapter ligation.

The library was produced with PCR. Instrument used: Illumina HiSeq 2500. To reduce PCR and sequencing biases, unique molecular identifiers were built into the TCR beta cDNA libraries. Around 500,000 cDNA molecules were obtained for every 1 to 10 million input T cells, so each molecule roughly corresponded to one T cell. The same protocol used for the earlier healthy control dataset was applied to prepare and sequence the patient libraries. Within a given batch, samples were prepared together, multiplexed and sequenced on the same HiSeq lane. In the original analysis: Raw barcoded reads were processed with MIGEC, discarding single-read molecular identifier groups before consensus assembly and CDR3 extraction. Clonotype tables were post-analysed with VDJtools, and diversity was normalized by down-sampling all datasets to the smallest sample size. In repertoire overlap clustering, CDR3 amino acid sequences, but not nucleotide sequences, were matched to correct batch-related cross-sample contamination. TCRdb redid the processing of the public reads, applying fastp at Q25 and MiXCR, and retained in-frame beta chains. Each CDR3 protein gets just one entry, which takes the most common genes and DNA from the rows behind it. The V and J calls here are based on TCRdb, not the publication. Present in this sample are about 760,000 distinct CDR3 sequences, just under 30% of which were seen just once. The ten largest clones represent about 0.5% of the sample.

In the case of this clonotype: The clone's antigen remains unknown. Base qualities are missing; no much larger clone stands one base away.

Taken from the germline V gene, the CDR1 and CDR2 loops are KGHSH and LQKENI. Reading from cysteine to phenylalanine, the CDR3 counts 15 amino acids. The CDR3 DNA has 45 bases and is translated from base 1. V is reduced by 3 bases and J by 4 bases, leaving a spacing of 15 bases between them. TCR beta repertoires were profiled from peripheral blood of 13 young patients with multiple sclerosis to demonstrate the VDJtools post-analysis software. The multiple sclerosis patients were children and adolescents ranging in age from roughly 6 to 15 years. Summary of the overall study and its limitations: The control group was slightly older than the multiple sclerosis patient group. Patients showed significantly higher frequencies than controls for about 5 TRBV segments, among them TRBV5-6, TRBV5-1 and TRBV20-1. Normalized Chao1 diversity was significantly lower in multiple sclerosis patients than controls, suggesting substantial peripheral T-cell clonal expansion. Direct clustering with F measure revealed strong co-clustering of samples prepared in the same batch, which led to a batch-effect correction.

Recombination joined TRBV18 with TRBJ1-1; the D gene is possibly TRBD1, with 6 bases matching. This TCR was recovered from a girl between 5 and 17 years old with multiple sclerosis. Sample: blood. The DNA reads TGTGCCAGCTCACCCTTAGGTTTCAGGGGCACTGAAGCTTTCTTT. Its protein reads: CASSPLGFRGTEAFF.